This record concerns one TCR beta chain sequence. The antigen is unknown. This specimen belongs to a study of chemoradiotherapy in HPV16-positive cancers. This table comes from immunoSEQ multiplex PCR, and its TCRdb copy is limited to in-frame clones, with some not included. The table has 2,000 to 2,500 clones, around 66% seen once. General study points: Non-HPV-specific T cells did not expand in tumors during treatment, whereas candidate HPV-specific clones and E7-related motifs did. Only a couple of HPV16-positive patients supplied the functional HPV-specificity definition.

V lost 1 base and J 4 bases, leaving 10 bases between the germline ends. There are 14 residues in the CDR3. Germline V CDR1 and CDR2: MGHRA, YSYEKL. Repeated repertoire sampling spanned the course of chemoradiotherapy. The material was obtained from a patient who underwent chemoradiotherapy. The rearrangement joins TRBV4-1 to TRBJ1-2; perhaps TRBD1 as D (5 bases). The sequence came from a human donor with HPV-associated anogenital cancer. DNA of the CDR3: TGCGCCAGCAGCCAAGCAGGGAGCATCTATGGCTACACCTTC. Translation gives CASSQAGSIYGYTF.